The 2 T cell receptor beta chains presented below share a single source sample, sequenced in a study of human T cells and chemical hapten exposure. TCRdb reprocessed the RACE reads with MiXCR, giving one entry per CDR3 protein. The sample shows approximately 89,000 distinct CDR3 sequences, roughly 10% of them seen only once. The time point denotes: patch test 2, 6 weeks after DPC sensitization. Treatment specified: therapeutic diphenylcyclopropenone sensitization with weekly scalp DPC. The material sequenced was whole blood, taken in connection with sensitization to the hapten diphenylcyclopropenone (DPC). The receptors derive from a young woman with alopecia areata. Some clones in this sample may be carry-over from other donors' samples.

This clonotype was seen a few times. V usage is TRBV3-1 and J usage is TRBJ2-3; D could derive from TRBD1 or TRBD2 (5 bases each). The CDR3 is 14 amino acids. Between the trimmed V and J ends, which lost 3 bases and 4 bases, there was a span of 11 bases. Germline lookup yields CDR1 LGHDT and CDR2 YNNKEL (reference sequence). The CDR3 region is CASSQRGSPDTQYF. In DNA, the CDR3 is TGTGCCAGCAGCCAGAGGGGATCGCCAGATACGCAGTATTTT.

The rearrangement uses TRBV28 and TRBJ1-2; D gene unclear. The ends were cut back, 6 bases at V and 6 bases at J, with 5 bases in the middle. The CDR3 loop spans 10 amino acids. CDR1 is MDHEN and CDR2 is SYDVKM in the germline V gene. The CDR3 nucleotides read TGTGCCAGCAGGAGAAATGGCTACACCTTC. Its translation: CASRRNGYTF.